This TCR beta chain was sequenced during a study of CD8+ T cells in alopecia areata. Overall study context: Treated patients were dosed with oral tofacitinib, taking 5 to 10 mg twice daily.

Reverse transcribed after extraction, RNA yielded cDNA as the sequencing template. Sequenced by immunoSEQ multiplex PCR; TCRdb stores in-frame clones only, minus some. The sample holds some 99,000 clones; roughly two fifths are singletons and the top ten take 0.7% to 0.95%. Study outcomes and limitations: Researchers reported that TCR sharing among patients proved less clear than in mice, possibly HLA-linked.

This clone was counted only a few times. What it binds is not known. The V and J ends lost 5 bases and 6 bases respectively, with 10 bases between them. In germline, CDR1 is SNHLY, CDR2 FYNNEI. This CDR3 is 12 amino acids long. This sequence was found in a human donor with alopecia areata. The specimen sequenced was CD4+ T cells sorted from blood. The rearrangement links TRBV2 to TRBJ1-2; D gene ambiguous. Here the CDR3 DNA reads TGTGCCAGCAGTCTACATGGGGATGGCTACACCTTC. Its translation is CASSLHGDGYTF.